Listed below are T cell receptor beta chains from one sample, sequenced in a study of T cells after yellow fever vaccination. In TCRdb, the 5' RACE reads were re-called with MiXCR into one record per CDR3 protein. The table includes 500,000 to 650,000 distinct CDR3 sequences, about 12% detected once. The source material was PBMCs, sampled on the day of the yellow fever booster vaccination. Every receptor here comes from a man under 40 who received the YFV17D yellow fever vaccine. CDR3s include the opening cysteine and the closing phenylalanine or tryptophan. A D gene is named only where the DNA matches it firmly. Size is stated for part of the rows, as once, few or many counts, or as a class when the clone is expanded.

>TRBJ1-1|TRBV6-5|many|-
TGTGCCAGCAGAATAGACGCGAACACTGAAGCTTTCTTT
CASRIDANTEAFF
>TRBJ2-7|TRBV20-1|many|-
TGCAGTGCTAGAGGTACCGGGACAAAAGCCGATTACGAGCAGTACTTC
CSARGTGTKADYEQYF
>TRBJ2-5|TRBV20-1|-|TRBD2
TGCAGTGCCAGGCCCAGCGGGGGGAATCAAGAGACCCAGTACTTC
CSARPSGGNQETQYF
>TRBJ2-7|TRBV12-3/TRBV12-4|many|TRBD2
TGTGCCAGCAGTTCCGGGACTAGTTCGTCCGAGCAGTACTTC
CASSSGTSSSEQYF
>TRBJ2-2|TRBV7-2|-|-
TGTGCCAGCAGCTTGAGCCAGCTTTCCGGGGAGCTGTTTTTT
CASSLSQLSGELFF
>TRBJ2-1|TRBV20-1|-|-
TGCAGTGCCACGGGGGATGGGTCAGCAAACTCCTACAATGAGCAGTTCTTC
CSATGDGSANSYNEQFF
>TRBJ2-2|TRBV7-6|-|-
TGTGCCAGCAGCACGACTCCCACGAACACCGGGGAGCTGTTTTTT
CASSTTPTNTGELFF
>TRBJ2-3|TRBV6-5|few|TRBD2
TGTGCCAGCAGTTACTGGCAGACGTTCGAGGGAGGGACCACAGATACGCAGTATTTT
CASSYWQTFEGGTTDTQYF
>TRBJ2-7|TRBV4-3|few|-
TGCGCCAGCAGCCCGTGGCAGGGAACCTACGAGCAGTACTTC
CASSPWQGTYEQYF
>TRBJ2-7|TRBV20-1|few|-
TGCAGTGCTAGGTACGGGAACTCCAACGAGCAGTACTTC
CSARYGNSNEQYF
>TRBJ2-7|TRBV20-1|-|TRBD2
TGCAGTGCTAGGGGCCCCGCGGGAGCCGAGCAGTACTTC
CSARGPAGAEQYF
>TRBJ2-2|TRBV6-2/TRBV6-3|-|-
TGTGCCAGCAGTCGTCCGGGACAAACTAGAACCGGGGAGCTGTTTTTT
CASSRPGQTRTGELFF
>TRBJ1-2|TRBV20-1|-|-
TGCAGTGCTGGCGGAGAAAACTATGGCTACACCTTC
CSAGGENYGYTF
>TRBJ1-3|TRBV25-1|few|TRBD1
TGTGCCAGCAGGCCGGGACAGGGGGAGAACACCATATATTTT
CASRPGQGENTIYF
>TRBJ1-2|TRBV10-3|few|TRBD1
TGTGCCATCAGTGAGCAAGGGGGCGTAGATGGCTACACCTTC
CAISEQGGVDGYTF
>TRBJ1-3|TRBV4-3|few|TRBD1
TGCGCCAGCAGCCACTTAGTCGGGACAGGGGCTGGAAACACCATATATTTT
CASSHLVGTGAGNTIYF
>TRBJ2-7|TRBV7-2|-|TRBD2
TGTGCCAGCAGCATTCGTCGCCTAGCGGGAGGGCCGGTCGAGCAGTACTTC
CASSIRRLAGGPVEQYF
>TRBJ2-1|TRBV20-1|-|TRBD2
TGCAGTGCTAGAGGGCTAGCGGGAGGGAAGAATGAGCAGTTCTTC
CSARGLAGGKNEQFF
>TRBJ2-1|TRBV20-1|-|-
TGCAGTGCTATCCCGGCCGGTAGCGGAAGTTACAATGAGCAGTTCTTC
CSAIPAGSGSYNEQFF
>TRBJ2-5|TRBV5-6|few|-
TGTGCCAGCAGCACTAGCTCTGAGACCCAGTACTTC
CASSTSSETQYF
>TRBJ1-3|TRBV28|many|-
TGTGCCAGCAGTTTTACTCACACCGGGCCACACTCTGGAAACACCATATATTTT
CASSFTHTGPHSGNTIYF
>TRBJ2-3|TRBV5-1|few|-
TGCGCCAGCAGCCCCGGAATGACTAGGAGCACAGATACGCAGTATTTT
CASSPGMTRSTDTQYF
>TRBJ1-4|TRBV3-1|-|-
TGTGCCAGCAGCACTCGCGGGGGGAATGAAAAACTGTTTTTT
CASSTRGGNEKLFF
>TRBJ2-6|TRBV11-2|few|-
TGTGCCAGCAGCTTAGTCAGCGGCCAGAGCTCTGGGGCCAACGTCCTGACTTTC
CASSLVSGQSSGANVLTF
>TRBJ2-2|TRBV7-3|few|TRBD1
TGTGCCACTCAGACAGGGCCCACCGGGGAGCTGTTTTTT
CATQTGPTGELFF
>TRBJ2-3|TRBV20-1|-|-
TGCAGTGCTCCCAGCTGGCAGAACACAGATACGCAGTATTTT
CSAPSWQNTDTQYF
>TRBJ2-7|TRBV20-1|many|-
TGCAGTGCGAGTCAGGTTGGCCAAAACTACGAGCAGTACTTC
CSASQVGQNYEQYF
>TRBJ2-3|TRBV20-1|few|-
TGCAGTGCTAGAGAGCTAGCTGATAGCACAGATACGCAGTATTTT
CSARELADSTDTQYF
>TRBJ2-7|TRBV20-1|many|-
TGCAGTGCTGCCCCCTACGAGCAGTACTTC
CSAAPYEQYF
>TRBJ2-3|TRBV12-3/TRBV12-4|few|TRBD2
TGTGCCAGCAGTTTTTTAGCGGGGCACACAGATACGCAGTATTTT
CASSFLAGHTDTQYF
>TRBJ2-2|TRBV30|-|-
TGTGCCTGGAGTTTGGGCGGGGAGCTGTTTTTT
CAWSLGGELFF
>TRBJ2-3|TRBV7-9|many|-
TGTGCCAGCCGCGAAGTTGGCCTAGGAGTTGATACGCAGTATTTT
CASREVGLGVDTQYF
>TRBJ2-1|TRBV3-1|-|-
TGTGCCAGCAGCTTTCTAGCCGGGGCCAATGAGCAGTTCTTC
CASSFLAGANEQFF
>TRBJ2-1|TRBV29-1|-|TRBD2
TGCAGCGTTGATGGCGGGAGGAGATACAATGAGCAGTTCTTC
CSVDGGRRYNEQFF
>TRBJ2-1|TRBV20-1|few|TRBD2
TGCAGTGCCGGACTAGCGGGCAACAATGAGCAGTTCTTC
CSAGLAGNNEQFF
>TRBJ2-7|TRBV18|-|TRBD2
TGTGCCAGCTCACCACCGGGACGGGAGGGGGTCTACGAGCAGTACTTC
CASSPPGREGVYEQYF
>TRBJ2-7|TRBV20-1|-|-
TGCAGTGCTAGAAACAGCTCCTGGTACGAGCAGTACTTC
CSARNSSWYEQYF
>TRBJ2-1|TRBV2|-|-
TGTGCCAGCGAGTCCGTGGGAGAGAGGCTGTCCAATGAGCAGTTCTTC
CASESVGERLSNEQFF
>TRBJ2-7|TRBV5-1|-|-
TGCGCCAGCAGCTTGACCGGGTCCTACGACCAGTACTTC
CASSLTGSYDQYF
>TRBJ2-3|TRBV19|-|-
TGTGCCAGTAGTATCGGAAAACCTGTCATAGATACGCAGTATTTT
CASSIGKPVIDTQYF
>TRBJ2-1|TRBV29-1|few|-
TGCAGCGTTGAAGCGGGACACCGCATGGATGAGCAGTTCTTC
CSVEAGHRMDEQFF